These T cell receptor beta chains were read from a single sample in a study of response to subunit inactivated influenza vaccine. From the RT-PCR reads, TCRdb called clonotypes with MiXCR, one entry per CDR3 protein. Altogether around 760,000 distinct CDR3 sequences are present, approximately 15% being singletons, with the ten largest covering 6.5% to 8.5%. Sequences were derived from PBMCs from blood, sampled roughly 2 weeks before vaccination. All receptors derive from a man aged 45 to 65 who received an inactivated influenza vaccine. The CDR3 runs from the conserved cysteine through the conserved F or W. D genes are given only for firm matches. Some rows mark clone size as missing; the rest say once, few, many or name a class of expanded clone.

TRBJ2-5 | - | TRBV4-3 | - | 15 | CASSQAGVSSETQYF | TGCGCCAGCAGCCAAGCAGGGGTTAGTTCGGAGACCCAGTACTTC
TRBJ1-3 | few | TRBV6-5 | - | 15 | CASSYSSRGADTIYF | TGTGCCAGCAGTTACTCGAGTAGGGGTGCGGACACCATATATTTT
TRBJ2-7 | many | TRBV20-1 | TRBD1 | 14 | CSAKWGTGAYEQYF | TGCAGTGCTAAATGGGGGACAGGGGCCTACGAGCAGTACTTC
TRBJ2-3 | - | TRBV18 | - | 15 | CASSTSLDKTDTQYF | TGTGCCAGCTCGACTTCACTCGACAAGACAGATACGCAGTATTTT
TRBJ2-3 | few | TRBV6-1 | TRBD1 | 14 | CASTGQGFTDTQYF | TGTGCCAGCACGGGACAGGGATTCACAGATACGCAGTATTTT
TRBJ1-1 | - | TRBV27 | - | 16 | CASSFLGSGLGTEGFF | TGTGCCAGCAGTTTTCTTGGTTCTGGGCTAGGAACTGAAGGTTTCTTT
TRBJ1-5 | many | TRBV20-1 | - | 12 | CSARDYTQPQHF | TGCAGTGCTAGAGATTACACCCAGCCCCAGCATTTT
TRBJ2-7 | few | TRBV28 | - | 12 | CASSTTAYEQYF | TGTGCCAGCAGTACGACAGCCTACGAGCAGTACTTC
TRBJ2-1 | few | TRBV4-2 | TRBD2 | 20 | CASSGIGLAGGPSSYNEQFF | TGTGCCAGCAGCGGAATAGGACTAGCGGGGGGCCCCTCCTCCTACAATGAGCAGTTCTTC
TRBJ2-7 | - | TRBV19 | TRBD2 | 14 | CASGAGTSGYEQYF | TGTGCCAGTGGGGCGGGAACTAGCGGTTACGAGCAGTACTTC
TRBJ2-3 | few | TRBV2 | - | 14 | CATVRDTNTDTQYF | TGTGCCACTGTCCGTGACACAAACACAGATACGCAGTATTTT
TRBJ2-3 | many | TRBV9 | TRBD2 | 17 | CASSVGPAGASTDTQYF | TGTGCCAGCAGCGTAGGTCCAGCGGGAGCTAGCACAGATACGCAGTATTTT
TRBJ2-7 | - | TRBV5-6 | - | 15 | CASSLDFRNSYEQYF | TGTGCCAGCAGCTTAGATTTCAGGAATTCCTACGAGCAGTACTTC
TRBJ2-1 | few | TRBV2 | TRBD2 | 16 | CASSETQRESYNEQFF | TGTGCCAGCAGTGAAACCCAGCGGGAGTCCTACAATGAGCAGTTCTTC
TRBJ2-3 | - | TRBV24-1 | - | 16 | CATSDLYGASTDTQYF | TGTGCCACCAGTGATTTGTATGGAGCGAGCACAGATACGCAGTATTTT
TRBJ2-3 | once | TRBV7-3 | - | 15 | CASSSRGLTTDTQYF | TGTGCCAGCAGCTCCCGGGGACTTACCACAGATACGCAGTATTTT
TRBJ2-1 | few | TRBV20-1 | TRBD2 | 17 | CSARDRASGSSYNEQFF | TGCAGTGCTAGAGATCGGGCTAGCGGGAGTTCCTACAATGAGCAGTTCTTC
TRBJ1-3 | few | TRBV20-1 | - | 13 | CSARFGAGNTIYF | TGCAGTGCTAGATTTGGGGCAGGGAACACCATATATTTT
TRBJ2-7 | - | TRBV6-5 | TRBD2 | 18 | CASSYGGSGEVRSYEQYF | TGTGCCAGCAGTTACGGAGGTAGCGGGGAAGTGAGGTCCTACGAGCAGTACTTC
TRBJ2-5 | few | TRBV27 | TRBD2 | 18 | CASSPLAGGLMGQETQYF | TGTGCCAGCAGTCCACTAGCGGGAGGGTTAATGGGCCAAGAGACCCAGTACTTC
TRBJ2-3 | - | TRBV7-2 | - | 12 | CASSLDRAPQYF | TGTGCCAGCAGCTTAGACAGGGCCCCGCAGTATTTT
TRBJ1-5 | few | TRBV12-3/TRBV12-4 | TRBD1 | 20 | CASSLGQGIGPRLYNQAQHF | TGTGCCAGCAGTCTCGGACAGGGGATTGGCCCCCGCTTGTACAATCAAGCCCAGCATTTT
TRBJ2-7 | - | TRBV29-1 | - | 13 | CSVRLRGSYEQYF | TGCAGCGTTAGGCTGAGGGGGTCCTACGAGCAGTACTTC
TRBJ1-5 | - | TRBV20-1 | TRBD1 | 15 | CSARLPGQFNQPQHF | TGCAGTGCTAGACTTCCGGGACAGTTTAATCAGCCCCAGCATTTT
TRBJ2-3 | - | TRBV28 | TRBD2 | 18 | CASRRASGLVSVTDTQYF | TGTGCCAGCAGGAGAGCCTCGGGACTAGTCTCTGTGACAGATACGCAGTATTTT